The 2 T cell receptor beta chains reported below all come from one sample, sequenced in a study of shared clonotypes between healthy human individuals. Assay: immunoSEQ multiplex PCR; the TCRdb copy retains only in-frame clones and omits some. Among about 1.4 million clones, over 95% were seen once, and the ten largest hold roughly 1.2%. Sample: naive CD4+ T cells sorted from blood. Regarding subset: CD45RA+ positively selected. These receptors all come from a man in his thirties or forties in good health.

DNA for the CDR3: TGCGCCAGCAGCCGAGACCTAGCGGGCCCTCCCTACGAGCAGTACTTC. Protein product: CASSRDLAGPPYEQYF. The chain combines TRBV4-3 with TRBJ2-7, with 8 positions matching TRBD2. The CDR3 sequence is 16 residues long. CDR1 and CDR2 from the germline V gene are LGHNA and YSLEER. J gave up 2 bases and V 4 bases, and 10 bases lay outside the gene matches.

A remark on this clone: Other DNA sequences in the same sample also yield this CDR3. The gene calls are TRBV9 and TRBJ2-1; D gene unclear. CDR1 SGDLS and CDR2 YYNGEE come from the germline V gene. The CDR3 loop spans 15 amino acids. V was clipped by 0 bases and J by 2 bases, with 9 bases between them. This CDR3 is CASSVEGDAYNEQFF. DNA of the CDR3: TGTGCCAGCAGCGTAGAAGGCGACGCCTACAATGAGCAGTTCTTC.